The clone carrying this T cell receptor beta chain was seen a few times. Its antigen is undetermined. This sample is drawn from a study of CD4+ T cells in melanoma. Sequencing was performed with immunoSEQ multiplex PCR; in TCRdb, only in-frame clones are kept and a portion is missing. Here the sample spans 13,000 or so clones, approximately 72% being singletons. Study-wide points: Reportedly, melanoma neoantigen-specific CD4+ T cells showed varied differentiation states.

Per germline, CDR1 SGHRS and CDR2 YFSETQ. The V and J ends lost 0 bases and 7 bases respectively, with 10 bases between them. This CDR3 region has 13 residues. The sequenced material came from cells from a culture (not recorded whether cultured in vitro). J is TRBJ1-1 and V is TRBV5-1; possibly TRBD1 for D (6 bases). This TCR was sampled from a human donor with melanoma. The CDR3 is CASSLDRVGEAFF. The CDR3 bases are TGCGCCAGCAGCTTGGACAGGGTGGGTGAAGCTTTCTTT.